A selection of T cell receptor beta chains follows, all from one sample in a study of blood T cells in healthy people across ages. TCRdb redid the calling of the 5' RACE reads with MiXCR, one entry per CDR3 protein. The sample holds around 1,800,000 distinct CDR3 sequences, 35% to 50% seen once. The material sequenced was blood. Receptor source: a human donor in good health. The CDR3 runs from the conserved cysteine through the conserved F or W. The D gene is left open where the match is weak. Some rows mark clone size as missing; the rest say once, few, many or name a class of expanded clone.

D	V	J	size	CDR3	DNA
NA	TRBV6-1	TRBJ1-5	NA	CASSEGSPAYSNQPQHF	TGTGCCAGCAGCGAAGGGTCCCCGGCCTATAGCAATCAGCCCCAGCATTTT
NA	TRBV7-3	TRBJ1-2	NA	CASSLDGGRAYGYTF	TGTGCCAGCAGCTTAGACGGGGGGCGGGCCTATGGCTACACCTTC
TRBD1	TRBV28	TRBJ2-7	NA	CASSLPSGTGTSYEQYF	TGTGCCAGCAGTTTACCCTCCGGGACAGGGACCTCCTACGAGCAGTACTTC
TRBD2	TRBV6-1	TRBJ2-5	NA	CASRLAEETQYF	TGTGCCAGTCGACTAGCGGAAGAGACCCAGTACTTC
NA	TRBV9	TRBJ1-2	few	CASSPRGTAYGYTF	TGTGCCAGCAGCCCAAGGGGCACGGCATATGGCTACACCTTC
NA	TRBV4-1	TRBJ1-2	NA	CASRNFNYGYTF	TGCGCCAGCAGAAATTTCAACTATGGCTACACCTTC
NA	TRBV3-1	TRBJ1-2	NA	CASSHPLGGNYGYTF	TGTGCCAGCAGCCATCCATTGGGGGGCAACTATGGCTACACCTTC
NA	TRBV7-2	TRBJ1-2	few	CASSLAGLYHGYTF	TGTGCCAGCAGCTTAGCAGGTCTTTATCATGGCTACACCTTC
NA	TRBV2	TRBJ2-7	NA	CASNYPSEQYF	TGTGCCAGCAATTATCCCAGCGAGCAGTACTTC
NA	TRBV28	TRBJ1-1	many	CASSLDGYTEAFF	TGTGCCAGCAGTTTGGACGGATACACTGAAGCTTTCTTT
NA	TRBV7-9	TRBJ1-2	NA	CASSGILYLGYTF	TGTGCCAGCAGCGGTATTCTGTATTTGGGCTACACCTTC
NA	TRBV7-2	TRBJ2-7	few	CASSFLQADSYEQYF	TGTGCCAGCAGCTTTTTACAGGCGGACTCCTACGAGCAGTACTTC
TRBD2	TRBV2	TRBJ2-5	once	CASSEAGGGWETQYF	TGTGCCAGCAGTGAAGCCGGGGGGGGATGGGAGACCCAGTACTTC
NA	TRBV29-1	TRBJ2-3	NA	CSAQGGFTDTQYF	TGCAGCGCCCAAGGGGGTTTCACAGATACGCAGTATTTT
TRBD1	TRBV3-1	TRBJ2-1	few	CASSHPGTGRGEQFF	TGTGCCAGCAGCCACCCCGGGACAGGGAGGGGTGAGCAGTTCTTC
NA	TRBV6-4	TRBJ2-1	NA	CASSEVFGGGYNEQFF	TGTGCCAGCAGTGAGGTGTTCGGGGGTGGCTACAATGAGCAGTTCTTC
NA	TRBV7-2	TRBJ1-2	NA	CASSHNTRLGGYTF	TGTGCCAGCAGCCACAACACTAGGCTGGGTGGCTACACCTTC
NA	TRBV7-8	TRBJ2-1	NA	CASSISGTAYNEQFF	TGTGCCAGCAGCATAAGTGGCACAGCCTACAATGAGCAGTTCTTC
NA	TRBV7-2	TRBJ2-7	many	CASSLESEQYF	TGTGCCAGCAGCTTAGAGAGCGAGCAGTACTTC
NA	TRBV25-1	TRBJ1-2	NA	CASSEYRNYGYTF	TGTGCCAGCAGTGAATACAGAAACTATGGCTACACCTTC
NA	TRBV10-3	TRBJ1-2	NA	CAISDRSGGLWGTNYGYTF	TGTGCCATCAGTGACCGTTCCGGAGGATTGTGGGGGACCAACTATGGCTACACCTTC
NA	TRBV5-1	TRBJ2-2	NA	CASSLTGRSTGELFF	TGCGCCAGCAGCTTGACAGGGCGAAGCACCGGGGAGCTGTTTTTT
NA	TRBV12-3/TRBV12-4	TRBJ1-2	NA	CASSHWTEYGYTF	TGTGCCAGCAGTCACTGGACCGAGTATGGCTACACCTTC
NA	TRBV6-1	TRBJ2-7	few	CASSFRNIYEQYF	TGTGCCAGCAGTTTTAGAAACATCTACGAGCAGTACTTC
TRBD2	TRBV28	TRBJ2-1	NA	CAIVSGVAWNEQFF	TGTGCCATCGTCAGCGGGGTCGCTTGGAATGAGCAGTTCTTC
NA	TRBV12-3/TRBV12-4	TRBJ2-2	NA	CASSFLRGAGELFF	TGTGCCAGCAGTTTTCTTCGGGGAGCCGGGGAGCTGTTTTTT
TRBD1	TRBV5-1	TRBJ2-1	few	CASSWDRPDNEQFF	TGCGCCAGCAGCTGGGACAGGCCCGACAATGAGCAGTTCTTC
NA	TRBV12-3/TRBV12-4	TRBJ2-1	few	CASTLTRHNEQFF	TGTGCCAGCACCCTGACTCGGCACAATGAGCAGTTCTTC
TRBD2	TRBV9	TRBJ2-7	NA	CASSVSAGLTSGGDSYEQYF	TGTGCCAGCAGCGTATCTGCCGGACTGACTAGCGGGGGGGATTCCTACGAGCAGTACTTC
TRBD1	TRBV5-1	TRBJ1-1	few	CASAQTGANTEAFF	TGCGCCAGCGCACAGACAGGGGCGAACACTGAAGCTTTCTTT
NA	TRBV10-3	TRBJ2-3	few	CAISSRDLSTDTQYF	TGTGCCATCAGCTCCCGGGACCTCAGCACAGATACGCAGTATTTT
TRBD2	TRBV7-9	TRBJ2-7	NA	CASSPERGWYEQYF	TGTGCCAGCAGCCCTGAGCGGGGGTGGTACGAGCAGTACTTC
TRBD1	TRBV6-5	TRBJ2-3	few	CASRPQGASTDTQYF	TGTGCCAGCAGACCACAGGGGGCTAGCACAGATACGCAGTATTTT
NA	TRBV29-1	TRBJ1-3	few	CSVGTTVENTIYF	TGCAGCGTGGGGACAACAGTTGAAAACACCATATATTTT
TRBD1	TRBV29-1	TRBJ2-7	NA	CSGHRGEVCSYEQYF	TGCAGCGGTCACAGGGGGGAAGTATGCTCCTACGAGCAGTACTTC
TRBD1	TRBV10-3	TRBJ1-4	NA	CAIGGTGDEKLFF	TGTGCCATCGGGGGGACAGGGGATGAAAAACTGTTTTTT
NA	TRBV7-2	TRBJ2-3	NA	CASSLMMGGQDAQYF	TGTGCCAGCAGCTTAATGATGGGGGGACAAGATGCGCAGTATTTT
NA	TRBV7-9	TRBJ1-6	few	CASSGDLNSPLHF	TGTGCCAGCAGCGGGGACCTAAATTCACCCCTCCACTTT
NA	TRBV6-1	TRBJ1-2	NA	CASSEAGGGKSYTF	TGTGCCAGCAGTGAAGCCGGCGGGGGGAAAAGCTACACCTTC
TRBD2	TRBV6-4	TRBJ2-1	many	CASSRGGNYNEQFF	TGTGCCAGCAGTCGCGGGGGTAACTACAATGAGCAGTTCTTC
TRBD1	TRBV4-3	TRBJ1-2	once	CASSHDLGQGGKYGYTF	TGCGCCAGCAGCCATGACCTGGGACAGGGGGGCAAGTATGGCTACACCTTC
TRBD2	TRBV2	TRBJ2-1	NA	CASSPDLAGGNEQFF	TGTGCCAGCAGCCCGGACTTAGCGGGGGGGAATGAGCAGTTCTTC
TRBD1	TRBV9	TRBJ2-1	NA	CASSSTGDHYNEQFF	TGTGCCAGCAGCTCGACAGGGGACCACTACAATGAGCAGTTCTTC
NA	TRBV12-3/TRBV12-4	TRBJ2-1	few	CASSFWPGVEQFF	TGTGCCAGCAGCTTCTGGCCCGGGGTTGAGCAGTTCTTC
TRBD2	TRBV20-1	TRBJ2-7	NA	CSAVTSSGRSYDEQYF	TGCAGTGCTGTAACCTCTAGCGGGCGCTCCTACGATGAGCAGTACTTC
NA	TRBV29-1	TRBJ2-1	NA	CSVGPPWVPPSSYNEQFF	TGCAGCGTAGGACCTCCGTGGGTTCCCCCTAGCTCCTACAATGAGCAGTTCTTC
NA	TRBV20-1	TRBJ2-1	few	CSARSLATSAREQFF	TGCAGTGCTAGGTCCCTAGCCACATCGGCTCGTGAGCAGTTCTTC
NA	TRBV6-5	TRBJ2-7	NA	CASRTPARYEQYF	TGTGCCAGCAGGACACCGGCTCGGTACGAGCAGTACTTC
NA	TRBV10-3	TRBJ2-7	few	CATTSQGFSYEQYF	TGTGCCACTACTTCACAGGGATTCTCCTACGAGCAGTACTTC
TRBD1	TRBV18	TRBJ2-7	NA	CASQLTGDSYEQYF	TGTGCCAGCCAGTTGACAGGGGATTCCTACGAGCAGTACTTC